This note documents a single T cell receptor beta chain sequence. Its antigen is unknown. Germline lookup yields CDR1 DFQATT and CDR2 SNEGSKA (reference sequence). This CDR3 has 15 residues. The V gene end was trimmed by 3 bases and the J gene end by 1 base; junction bases not matched to a gene: 3. The sample comes from a study of T cell repertoires in cytomegalovirus infection. Turning to the study itself: Signatures in public TCR beta sequences pointed to both CMV infection and matching HLA type. Study-wide findings and caveats: Carriers of CMV and the relevant HLA type were discriminated by public TCR beta frequency.

TCRdb ran MiXCR on the reads and lists one entry per CDR3 protein. The data hold about 240,000 distinct CDR3 sequences, with around an eighth observed a single time. The origin of this receptor is a human donor in good health (CMV status not recorded). Some clones in this sample may be carry-over from other donors' samples. Sequencing was done on a sample of PBMCs. V and J are TRBV20-1 and TRBJ2-3, with 11 positions matching TRBD2. CDR3 DNA sequence: TGCAGTGCTAGTTCACTAGCGGGAGGCACAGATACGCAGTATTTT. Protein product: CSASSLAGGTDTQYF.